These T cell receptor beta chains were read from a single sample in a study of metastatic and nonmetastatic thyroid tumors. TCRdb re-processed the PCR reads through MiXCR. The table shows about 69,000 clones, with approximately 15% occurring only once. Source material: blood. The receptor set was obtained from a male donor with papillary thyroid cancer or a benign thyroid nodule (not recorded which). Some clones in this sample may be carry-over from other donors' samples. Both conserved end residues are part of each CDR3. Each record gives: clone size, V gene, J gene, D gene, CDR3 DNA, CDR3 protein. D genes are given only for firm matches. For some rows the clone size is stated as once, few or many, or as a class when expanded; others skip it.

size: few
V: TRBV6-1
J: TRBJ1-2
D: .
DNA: TGTGCCAGCATGGATCCAAGGAGAGGTAACTATTGCTACACCTTC
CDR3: CASMDPRRGNYCYTF

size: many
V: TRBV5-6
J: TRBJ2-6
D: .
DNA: TGTGCCAGCAGCTTCTCCCCCACTCTTGGGGCCAACGTCCTGACTTTC
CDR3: CASSFSPTLGANVLTF

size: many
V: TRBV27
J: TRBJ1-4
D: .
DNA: TGTGCCAGCAGTTTAGGAGGGTCCACTAATGAAAAACTGTTTTTT
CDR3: CASSLGGSTNEKLFF

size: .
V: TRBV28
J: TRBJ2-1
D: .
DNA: TGTGCCAGCATTTTAGAGTATGAGCAGTTCTTC
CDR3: CASILEYEQFF

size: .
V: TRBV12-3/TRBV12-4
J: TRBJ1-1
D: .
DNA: TGTGCCAGCAACCTGGGGGGGGCAGGGGTCACTGAAGCTTTCTTT
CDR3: CASNLGGAGVTEAFF

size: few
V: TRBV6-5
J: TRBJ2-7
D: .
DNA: TGTGCCAGCAGTTACGGCACGGGGCCCTACGATCAGTACTTC
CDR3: CASSYGTGPYDQYF

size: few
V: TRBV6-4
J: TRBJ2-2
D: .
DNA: TGTGCCAGCCCCCGACAGAAGAACACCGGGGAGCTGTTTTTT
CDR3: CASPRQKNTGELFF

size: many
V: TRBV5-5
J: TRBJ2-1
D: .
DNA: TGTGCCAGCAGTCGATCAGGGGGGAGTTACAATGAGCAGTTCTTC
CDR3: CASSRSGGSYNEQFF

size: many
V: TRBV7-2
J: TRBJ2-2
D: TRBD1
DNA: TGTGCCAGCGGCACAGGGGTGAACACCGGGGAGCTGTTTTTT
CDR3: CASGTGVNTGELFF

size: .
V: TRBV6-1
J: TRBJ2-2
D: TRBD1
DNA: TGTGCCACCCGCCGGGGACAGAACACCGGTGATCTGTTTTTT
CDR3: CATRRGQNTGDLFF

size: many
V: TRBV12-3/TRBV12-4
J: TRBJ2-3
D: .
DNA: TGTGCCAGCAGTTTGGGGCGGGAAACAGATACGCAGTATTTT
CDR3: CASSLGRETDTQYF

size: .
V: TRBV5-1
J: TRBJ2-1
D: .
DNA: TGCGCCAGCAGCTCTCTTTCTAATGAGCAGTTCTTC
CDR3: CASSSLSNEQFF

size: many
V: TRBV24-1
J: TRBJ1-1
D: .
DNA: TGTGCCACCAGTGACACGGCAGGGGTCGGCACTGAAGCTTTCTTT
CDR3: CATSDTAGVGTEAFF

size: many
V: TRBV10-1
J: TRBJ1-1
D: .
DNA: TGCGCCAGCAGTGTGGCAGGGAGCACTGAAGCTTTCTTT
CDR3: CASSVAGSTEAFF

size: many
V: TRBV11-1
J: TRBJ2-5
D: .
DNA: TGTGCCAGCAGCTTTAGGGGTTCCTTGGGGTCGGAACAAGAGACCCAGTACTTC
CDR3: CASSFRGSLGSEQETQYF

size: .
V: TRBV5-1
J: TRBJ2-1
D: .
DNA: TGCGCCAGCAGCTTGCCCGATGTGGGTGAGCAGTTCTTC
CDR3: CASSLPDVGEQFF

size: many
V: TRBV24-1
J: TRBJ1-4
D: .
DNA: TGTGCCACCAGTGACGCAGGTGCAGCTAATGAAAAACTGTTTTTT
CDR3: CATSDAGAANEKLFF

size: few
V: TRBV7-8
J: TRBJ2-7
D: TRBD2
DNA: TGTGCCAGCATCTTACAAACCGTAACGGGAGGACTCGAGCAGTACTTC
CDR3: CASILQTVTGGLEQYF

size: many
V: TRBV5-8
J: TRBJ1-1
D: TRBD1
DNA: TGTGCCAGCAGCTTTGGGACAGACACTGAAGCTTTCTTT
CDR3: CASSFGTDTEAFF

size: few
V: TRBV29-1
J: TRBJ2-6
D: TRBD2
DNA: TGCAGCGTTGAAGATCCCTGGACTAGCGGGAGATCTGGGGCCAACGTCCTGACTTTC
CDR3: CSVEDPWTSGRSGANVLTF

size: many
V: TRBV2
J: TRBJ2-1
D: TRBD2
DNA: TGTGCCAGCCTCTTAGGGACTAACCACAATGAGCAGTTCTTC
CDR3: CASLLGTNHNEQFF

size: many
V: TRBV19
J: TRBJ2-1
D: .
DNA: TGTGCCAGTAGTATTCTAGGCCCTTACAATGAGCAGTTCTTC
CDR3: CASSILGPYNEQFF

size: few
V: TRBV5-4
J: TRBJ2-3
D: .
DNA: TGTGCCAGCAGCTTACCGGGTCAGATTTTGGGGGGTACGCAGTATTTT
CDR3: CASSLPGQILGGTQYF

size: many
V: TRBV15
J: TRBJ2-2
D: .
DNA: TGTGCCACCAGCAGAGATTACGCCGGAGTGTTGACCGGGGAGCTGTTTTTT
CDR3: CATSRDYAGVLTGELFF

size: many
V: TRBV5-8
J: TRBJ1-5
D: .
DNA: TGTGCCAGCAGCTTGGGAGGTCAAAGCAGTCAGCCCCAGCATTTT
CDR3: CASSLGGQSSQPQHF

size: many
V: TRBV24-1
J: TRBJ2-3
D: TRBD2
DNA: TGTGCCACCCGAGGCGTGGGGAGGGCCGCGTTGGATACGCAGTATTTT
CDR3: CATRGVGRAALDTQYF

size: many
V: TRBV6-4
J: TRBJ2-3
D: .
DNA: TGTGCCAGCAGTGACTCGCAGGGTTTCACAGATACGCAGTATTTT
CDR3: CASSDSQGFTDTQYF

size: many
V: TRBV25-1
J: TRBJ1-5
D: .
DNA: TGTGCCAGCAGTGAACACCATAGCAATCAGCCCCAGCATTTT
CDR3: CASSEHHSNQPQHF

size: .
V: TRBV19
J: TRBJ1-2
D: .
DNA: TGTGCCAGTAGTATATCGCGACAGGTTGTCGACTATGGCTACACCTTC
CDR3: CASSISRQVVDYGYTF

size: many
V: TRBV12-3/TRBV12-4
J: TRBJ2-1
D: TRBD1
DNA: TGTGCCAGCATTAGGACAGGGGGCTCCTACAATGAGCAGTTCTTC
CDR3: CASIRTGGSYNEQFF

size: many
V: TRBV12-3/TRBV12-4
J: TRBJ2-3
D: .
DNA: TGTGCCAGCAGTCTAGGACCGAGCACAGATACGCAGTATTTT
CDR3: CASSLGPSTDTQYF

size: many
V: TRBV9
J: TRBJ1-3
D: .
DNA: TGTGCCAGCAGCGTAGGGGGGGACGGAAACACCATATATTTT
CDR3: CASSVGGDGNTIYF

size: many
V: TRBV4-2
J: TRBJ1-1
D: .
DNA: TGTGCCAGCAGCCAAGTTGGGGCAGGGCCCGCTGCTTTCTTT
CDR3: CASSQVGAGPAAFF

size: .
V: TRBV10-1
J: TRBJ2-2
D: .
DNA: TGCGCCAGCAGTGTTGGGGCATGGACCGGGGAGCTGTTTTTT
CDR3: CASSVGAWTGELFF

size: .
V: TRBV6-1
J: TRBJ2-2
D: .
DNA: TGTGCCAGCAGACAGGGTGCGAACACCGGGGAGCTGTTTTTT
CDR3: CASRQGANTGELFF

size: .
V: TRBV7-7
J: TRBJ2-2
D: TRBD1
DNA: TGTGCTAGGAGCCGGGACAGAAGGGCGAACACCGGGGAGCTGTTTTTT
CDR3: CARSRDRRANTGELFF

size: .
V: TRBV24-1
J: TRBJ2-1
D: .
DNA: TGTGCCACCAGTGGCTCGTACGATAGCTCCTACAATGAGCAGTTCTTC
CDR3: CATSGSYDSSYNEQFF

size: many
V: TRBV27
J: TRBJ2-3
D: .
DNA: TGTGCCAGCAGTAGGGCCAGCGATTTCACAGATACGCAGTATTTT
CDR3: CASSRASDFTDTQYF

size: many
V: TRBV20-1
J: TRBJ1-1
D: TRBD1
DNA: TGCAGTGGACAGGGGGCGCTTAGTAGTTGGAGCACTGAAGCTTTCTTT
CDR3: CSGQGALSSWSTEAFF

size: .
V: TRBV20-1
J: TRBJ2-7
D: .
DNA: TGCAGTGCTCCGGACACCAACTACGAGCAGTACTTC
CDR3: CSAPDTNYEQYF